This TCR beta chain stems from a study of T-cell reconstitution after alpha-beta-depleted transplantation in children listed by TCRdb under 2016. In the study overall: T-cell immune reconstitution after TCRalphabeta/CD19-depleted allogeneic hematopoietic cell transplantation in children was quantitatively tracked in the study by means of TCR repertoire profiling. The investigation overall reported the following: The apparently early recovery of alphabetaT-cell counts about two months after transplant reportedly depended on only several hundred rapidly expanded clones that came from non-depleted graft cells. The high TCRbeta diversity at day 60 in some patients was ascribed to recipient T cells and intrathymic progenitors that had survived conditioning. Hyperexpanded clone frequencies declined over subsequent months; after one year, T-cell counts and TCRbeta diversity were mostly attributed to newly produced T cells.

The CDR3 holds 17 amino acids from the cysteine to the phenylalanine. The only DNA kept is the CDR3, 51 bases in frame from the first base. V is trimmed back by 2 bases and J by 5 bases, and the junction contains 11 bases that no gene match accounts for. Looking up the germline V gene yields CDR1 SGHDT and CDR2 YYEEEE. This clonotype has ten or more counts. The clone's antigen remains unknown. No per-base quality is available; no much larger clone lies one base away. The library was made by PCR. Instrument on record: Illumina HiSeq 2500. TCR library preparation used molecular barcoding, with unique molecular identifiers applied to normalize quantification of the TCRbeta repertoire. The public reads were reprocessed in TCRdb via fastp at Q25 and MiXCR, keeping in-frame beta chains. Here each entry gathers all rows of one CDR3 protein and keeps the most common genes and DNA. The sample yields about 170,000 distinct CDR3 sequences; over 8.5% were counted once. 13% of the sample belongs to the ten largest clones.

The treatment or condition label on this specimen signifies: allogeneic hematopoietic cell transplantation with graft depleted of TCRalphabeta T cells and CD19 B cells. Transplant recipients were children who received TCRalphabeta/CD19-depleted allogeneic hematopoietic cell grafts. The TCR originated in a boy aged 2 to 10 with acute myeloid leukemia, due to receive a stem cell transplant. The chain links TRBV5-6 with TRBJ2-5, and 11 bases in between align with TRBD2. This specimen consisted of PBMCs, obtained before TCRalphabeta/CD19-depleted stem cell transplant. The DNA sequence is as follows: TGTGCCAGCAGCTTTCTGTCGGTAGCGGGGGGGTCCGAGACCCAGTACTTC. Translated, this gives CASSFLSVAGGSETQYF.